This T cell receptor beta chain was observed in a study of cytomegalovirus exposure and HLA in healthy donors. Study-level findings and limits: In an earlier analysis, about 87% or about 30%: the productive usage of most TCR beta V segments. A link between a missense DCLRE1C variant and TCR beta V- and J-gene trimming emerged from a later analysis. Another analysis was done later, and it associated approximately 15,000 TCR beta sequences with HLA alleles at 0.05 false discovery rate. Later analysis suggested links between common viral pathogens and several top significant clusters.

The CDR3 has 14 amino acids. V lost 1 base and J lost 0, with 7 bases in between. Germline-derived CDR1 and CDR2 are SGHDT and YYEEEE. In the PCR, 60 Vbeta and 13 Jbeta primers were used. Data came from immunoSEQ multiplex PCR; TCRdb stores just in-frame clones and leaves some out. The table lists about 130,000 clones, roughly 80% of them singletons. With regard to this clone: Its antigen is unknown.

This receptor was obtained from a man aged 30-40 years in good health and CMV-seronegative. Sequenced material: PBMCs. The V call is TRBV5-6, the J call TRBJ1-1; D remains unclear. The CDR3 nucleotides read TGTGCCAGCAGCTTGAGGAGCTTGAACACTGAAGCTTTCTTT. Protein sequence: CASSLRSLNTEAFF.